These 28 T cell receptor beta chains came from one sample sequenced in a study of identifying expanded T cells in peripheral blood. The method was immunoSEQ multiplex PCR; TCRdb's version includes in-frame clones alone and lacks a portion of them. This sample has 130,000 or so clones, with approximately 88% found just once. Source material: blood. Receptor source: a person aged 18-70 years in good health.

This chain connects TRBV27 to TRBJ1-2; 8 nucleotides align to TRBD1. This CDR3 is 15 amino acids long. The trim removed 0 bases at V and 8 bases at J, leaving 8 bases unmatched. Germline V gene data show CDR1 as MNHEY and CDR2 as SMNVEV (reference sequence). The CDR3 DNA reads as TGTGCCAGCAGTTTATCCTCGACAGGGGCGGACGGCTACACCTTC. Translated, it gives CASSLSSTGADGYTF.

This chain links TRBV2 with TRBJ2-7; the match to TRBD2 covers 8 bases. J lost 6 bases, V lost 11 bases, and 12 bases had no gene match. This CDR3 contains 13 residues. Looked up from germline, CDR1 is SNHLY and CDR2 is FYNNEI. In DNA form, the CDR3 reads TGTGCCCTCCGTGCGGGGGGCCGCTTCGAGCAGTACTTC. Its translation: CALRAGGRFEQYF.

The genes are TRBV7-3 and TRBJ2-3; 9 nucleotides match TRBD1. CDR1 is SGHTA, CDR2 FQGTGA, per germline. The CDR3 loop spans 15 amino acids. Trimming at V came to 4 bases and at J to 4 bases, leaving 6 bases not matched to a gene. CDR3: CASSSTTGGPDTQYF. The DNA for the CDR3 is TGTGCCAGCAGCTCAACTACAGGGGGCCCAGATACGCAGTATTTT.

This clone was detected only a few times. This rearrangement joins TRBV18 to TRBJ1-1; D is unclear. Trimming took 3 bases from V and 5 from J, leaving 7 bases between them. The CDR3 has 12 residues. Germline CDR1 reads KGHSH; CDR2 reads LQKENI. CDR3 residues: CASSPRRTEAFF. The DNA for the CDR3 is TGTGCCAGCTCACCTAGGCGAACTGAAGCTTTCTTT.

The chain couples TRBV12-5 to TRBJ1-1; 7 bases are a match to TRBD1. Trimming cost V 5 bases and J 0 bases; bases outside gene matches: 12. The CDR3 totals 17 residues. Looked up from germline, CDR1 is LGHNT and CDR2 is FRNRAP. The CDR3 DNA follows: TGTGCTAGTGGTCCCCCCCGACAGGGCAGGATGAACACTGAAGCTTTCTTT. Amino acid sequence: CASGPPRQGRMNTEAFF.

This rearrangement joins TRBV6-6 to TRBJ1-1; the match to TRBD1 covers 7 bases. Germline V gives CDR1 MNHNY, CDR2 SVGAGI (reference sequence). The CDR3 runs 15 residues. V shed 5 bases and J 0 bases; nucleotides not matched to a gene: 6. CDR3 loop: CASSNRQGLNTEAFF. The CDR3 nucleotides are TGTGCCAGCAGTAACCGACAGGGCCTGAACACTGAAGCTTTCTTT.

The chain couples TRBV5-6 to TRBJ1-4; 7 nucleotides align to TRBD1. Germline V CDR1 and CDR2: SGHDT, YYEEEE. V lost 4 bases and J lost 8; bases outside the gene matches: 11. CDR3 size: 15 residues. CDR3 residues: CASSDLTGMREKLFF. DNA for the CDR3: TGTGCCAGCAGCGACCTGACAGGGATGAGGGAAAAACTGTTTTTT.

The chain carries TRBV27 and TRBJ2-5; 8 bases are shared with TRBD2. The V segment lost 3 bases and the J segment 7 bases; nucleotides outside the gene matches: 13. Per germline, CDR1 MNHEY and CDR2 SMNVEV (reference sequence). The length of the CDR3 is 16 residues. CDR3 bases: TGTGCCAGCAGTTTGGTCTCGCGGGGGGCCCTGGGGACCCAGTACTTC. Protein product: CASSLVSRGALGTQYF.

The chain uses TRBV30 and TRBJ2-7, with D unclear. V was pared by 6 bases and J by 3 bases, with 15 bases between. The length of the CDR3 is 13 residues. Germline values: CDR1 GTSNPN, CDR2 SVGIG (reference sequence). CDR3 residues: CACKARRNYEQYF. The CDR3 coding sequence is TGTGCCTGTAAGGCTCGCAGGAACTACGAGCAGTACTTC. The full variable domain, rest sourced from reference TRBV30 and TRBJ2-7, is SQTIHQWPATLVQPVGSPLSLECTVEGTSNPNLYWYRQAAGRGLQLLFYSVGIGQISSEVPQNLSASRPQDRQFILSSKKLLLSDSGFYLCACKARRNYEQYFGPGTRLTVT.

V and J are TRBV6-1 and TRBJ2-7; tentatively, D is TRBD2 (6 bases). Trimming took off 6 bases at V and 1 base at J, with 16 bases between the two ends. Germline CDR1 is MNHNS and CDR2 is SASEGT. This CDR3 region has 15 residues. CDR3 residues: CASSGSRFGSYEQYF. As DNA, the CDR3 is TGTGCCAGCAGCGGGAGCAGGTTTGGGTCCTACGAGCAGTACTTC.

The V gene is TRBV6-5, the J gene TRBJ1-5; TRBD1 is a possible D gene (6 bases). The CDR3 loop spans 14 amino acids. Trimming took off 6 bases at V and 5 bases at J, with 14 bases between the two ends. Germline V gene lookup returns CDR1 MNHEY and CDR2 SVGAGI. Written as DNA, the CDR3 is TGTGCCAGCAGGGGATACAAGGGGGATCAGCCCCAGCATTTT. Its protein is CASRGYKGDQPQHF.

This CDR3 reads CASNPTPGTGRPGANVLTF. In DNA, the CDR3 is TGTGCCAGTAACCCAACTCCAGGGACAGGGCGACCTGGGGCCAACGTCCTGACTTTC. The V and J genes are TRBV19 and TRBJ2-6; TRBD1 agrees at 9 bases. V gave up 7 bases and J gave up 2 bases; unmatched junction bases: 15. CDR1 and CDR2 from the germline V gene are LNHDA and SQIVND (reference sequence). The CDR3 consists of 19 residues.

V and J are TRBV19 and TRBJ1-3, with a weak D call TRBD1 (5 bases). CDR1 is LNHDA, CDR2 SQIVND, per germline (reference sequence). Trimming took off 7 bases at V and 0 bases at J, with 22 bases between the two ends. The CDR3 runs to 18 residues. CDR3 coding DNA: TGTGCCAGTATGCAGGGAGGTATGCGGGTCATCTCTGGAAACACCATATATTTT. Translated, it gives CASMQGGMRVISGNTIYF.

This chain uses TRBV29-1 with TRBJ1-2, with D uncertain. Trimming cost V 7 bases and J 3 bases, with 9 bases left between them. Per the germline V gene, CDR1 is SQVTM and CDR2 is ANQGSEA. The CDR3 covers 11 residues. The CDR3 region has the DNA TGCAGCGAACGGTGGGACTATGGCTACACCTTC. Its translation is CSERWDYGYTF.

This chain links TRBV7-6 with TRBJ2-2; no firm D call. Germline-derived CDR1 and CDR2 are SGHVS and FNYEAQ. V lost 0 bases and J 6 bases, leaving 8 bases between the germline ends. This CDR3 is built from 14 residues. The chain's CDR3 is CASSLATVAGELFF. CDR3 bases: TGTGCCAGCAGCTTAGCCACAGTGGCCGGGGAGCTGTTTTTT.

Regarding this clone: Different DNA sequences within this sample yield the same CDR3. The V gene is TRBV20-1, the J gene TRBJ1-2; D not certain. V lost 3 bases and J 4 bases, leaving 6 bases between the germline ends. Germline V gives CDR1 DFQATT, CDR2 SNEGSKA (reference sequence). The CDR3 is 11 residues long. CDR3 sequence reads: CSASPGYGYTF. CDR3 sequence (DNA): TGCAGTGCTAGTCCAGGCTATGGCTACACCTTC.

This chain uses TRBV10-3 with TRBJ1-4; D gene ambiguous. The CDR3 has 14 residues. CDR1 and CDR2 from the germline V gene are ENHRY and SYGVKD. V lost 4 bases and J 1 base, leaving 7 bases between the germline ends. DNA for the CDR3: TGTGCCATCAGTGCCGGCCAAACTAATGAAAAACTGTTTTTT. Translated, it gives CAISAGQTNEKLFF.

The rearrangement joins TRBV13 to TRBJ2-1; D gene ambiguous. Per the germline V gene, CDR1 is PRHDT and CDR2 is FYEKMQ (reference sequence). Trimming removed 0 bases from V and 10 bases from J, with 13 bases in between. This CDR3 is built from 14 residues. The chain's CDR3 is CASSLGGNSREQFF. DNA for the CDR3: TGTGCCAGCAGCTTAGGAGGGAATTCCAGGGAGCAGTTCTTC. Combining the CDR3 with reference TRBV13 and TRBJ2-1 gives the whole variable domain AAGVIQSPRHLIKEKRETATLKCYPIPRHDTVYWYQQGPGQDPQFLISFYEKMQSDKGSIPDRFSAQQFSDYHSELNMSSLELGDSALYFCASSLGGNSREQFFGPGTRLTVL.

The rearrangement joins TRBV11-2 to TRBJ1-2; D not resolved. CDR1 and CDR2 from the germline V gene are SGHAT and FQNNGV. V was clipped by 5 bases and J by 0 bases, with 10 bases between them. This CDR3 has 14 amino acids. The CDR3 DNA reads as TGTGCCAGCAGCGAGAGAGGGCCTAACTATGGCTACACCTTC. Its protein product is CASSERGPNYGYTF.

The CDR3 spells CASSPGPIDRASYNEQFF. CDR3 nucleotide sequence: TGTGCCAGCAGTCCAGGCCCGATTGACAGGGCTTCCTACAATGAGCAGTTCTTC. The chain combines TRBV2 with TRBJ2-1; 7 bases align to TRBD1. The CDR3 is 18 residues long. Looked up from germline, CDR1 is SNHLY and CDR2 is FYNNEI. V lost 5 bases to trimming and J lost 1 base; unmatched junction nucleotides: 14. Looking up the rest from reference TRBV2 and TRBJ2-1 gives the full variable domain: EPEVTQTPSHQVTQMGQEVILRCVPISNHLYFYWYRQILGQKVEFLVSFYNNEISEKSEIFDDQFSVERPDGSNFTLKIRSTKLEDSAMYFCASSPGPIDRASYNEQFFGPGTRLTVL.

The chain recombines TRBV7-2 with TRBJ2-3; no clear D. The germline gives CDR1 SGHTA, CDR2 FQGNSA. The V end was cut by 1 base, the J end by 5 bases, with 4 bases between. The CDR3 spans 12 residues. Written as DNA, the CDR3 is TGTGCCAGCAGCTTAGACGGAGATACGCAGTATTTT. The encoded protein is CASSLDGDTQYF.

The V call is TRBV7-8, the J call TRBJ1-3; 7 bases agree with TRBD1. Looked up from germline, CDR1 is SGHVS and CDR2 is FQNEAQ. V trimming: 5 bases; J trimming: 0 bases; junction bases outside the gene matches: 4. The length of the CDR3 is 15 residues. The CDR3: CASSIQGLSGNTIYF. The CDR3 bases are TGTGCCAGCAGCATACAGGGGCTCTCTGGAAACACCATATATTTT.

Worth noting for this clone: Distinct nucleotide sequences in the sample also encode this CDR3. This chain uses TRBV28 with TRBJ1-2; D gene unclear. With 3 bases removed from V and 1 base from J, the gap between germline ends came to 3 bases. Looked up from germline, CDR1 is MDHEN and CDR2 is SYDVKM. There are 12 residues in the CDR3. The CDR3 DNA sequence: TGTGCCAGCAGTTTTTATAACTATGGCTACACCTTC. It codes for CASSFYNYGYTF.

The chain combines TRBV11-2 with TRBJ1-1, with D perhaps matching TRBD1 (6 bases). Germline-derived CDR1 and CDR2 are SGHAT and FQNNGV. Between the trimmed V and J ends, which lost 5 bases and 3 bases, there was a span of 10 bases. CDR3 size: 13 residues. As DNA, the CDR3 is TGTGCCAGCAGCCCACGGACAGACACTGAAGCTTTCTTT. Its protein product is CASSPRTDTEAFF.

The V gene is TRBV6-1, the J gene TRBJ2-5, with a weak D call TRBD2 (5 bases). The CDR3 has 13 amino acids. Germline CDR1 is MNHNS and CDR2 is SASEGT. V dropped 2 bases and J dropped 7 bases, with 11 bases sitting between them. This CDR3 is CASSESGLGTQYF. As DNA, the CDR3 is TGTGCCAGCAGTGAATCGGGGTTGGGGACCCAGTACTTC.

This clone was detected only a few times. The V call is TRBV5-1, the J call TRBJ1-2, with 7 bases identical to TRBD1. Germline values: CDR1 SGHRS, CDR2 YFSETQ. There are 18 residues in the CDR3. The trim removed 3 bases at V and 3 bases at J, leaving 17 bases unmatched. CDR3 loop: CASSSPNKTGRDYYGYTF. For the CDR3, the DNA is TGCGCCAGCAGCTCCCCGAATAAGACAGGGAGAGACTACTATGGCTACACCTTC.

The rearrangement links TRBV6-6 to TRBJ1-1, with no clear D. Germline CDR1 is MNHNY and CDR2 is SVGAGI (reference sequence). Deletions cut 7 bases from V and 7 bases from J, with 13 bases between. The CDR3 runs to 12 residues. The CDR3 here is CASTGGTSEAFF. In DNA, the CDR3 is TGTGCCAGCACCGGAGGAACCAGTGAAGCTTTCTTT.

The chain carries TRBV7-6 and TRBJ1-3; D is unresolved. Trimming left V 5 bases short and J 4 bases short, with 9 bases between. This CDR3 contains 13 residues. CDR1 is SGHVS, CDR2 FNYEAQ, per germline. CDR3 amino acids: CASSPHNGNTIYF. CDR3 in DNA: TGTGCCAGCAGCCCACACAACGGAAACACCATATATTTT.